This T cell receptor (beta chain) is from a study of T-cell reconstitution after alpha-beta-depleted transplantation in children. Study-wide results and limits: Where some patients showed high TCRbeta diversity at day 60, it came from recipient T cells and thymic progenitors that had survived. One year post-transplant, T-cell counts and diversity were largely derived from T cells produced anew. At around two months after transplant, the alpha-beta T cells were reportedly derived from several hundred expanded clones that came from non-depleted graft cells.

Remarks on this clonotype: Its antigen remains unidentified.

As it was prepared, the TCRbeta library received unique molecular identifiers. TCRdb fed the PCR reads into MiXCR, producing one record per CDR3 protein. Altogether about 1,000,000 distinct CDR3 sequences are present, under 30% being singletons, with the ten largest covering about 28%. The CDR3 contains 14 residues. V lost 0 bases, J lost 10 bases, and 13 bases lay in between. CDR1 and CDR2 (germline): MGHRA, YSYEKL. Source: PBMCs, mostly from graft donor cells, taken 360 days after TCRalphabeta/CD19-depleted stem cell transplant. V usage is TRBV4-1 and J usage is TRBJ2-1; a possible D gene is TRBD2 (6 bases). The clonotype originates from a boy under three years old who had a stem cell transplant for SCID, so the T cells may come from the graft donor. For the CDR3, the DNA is TGCGCCAGCAGCCAAGATAGGCTAGCGAGGGAGCAGTTCTTC. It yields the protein CASSQDRLAREQFF.